The source of this T cell receptor beta chain is a study of CD8+ T cells in alopecia areata. cDNA serving as the sequencing template came from extracted, reverse transcribed RNA. Clones were read by immunoSEQ multiplex PCR, and TCRdb kept only the in-frame ones, dropping some. The data contain about 140,000 clones, roughly 50% of them seen just once; the ten biggest clones take up about 4.4%. V lost 4 bases to trimming and J lost 4 bases; unmatched junction nucleotides: 3. CDR1 is SGHRS and CDR2 is YFSETQ in the germline V gene. This CDR3 is built from 15 residues. Sequencing input: CD4+ T cells sorted from blood. The sequence was obtained from a human donor in good health. The chain joins TRBV5-1 to TRBJ2-7; 15 nucleotides agree with TRBD2. DNA of the CDR3: TGCGCCAGCAGCGGGACTAGCGGGAGGATATACGAGCAGTACTTC. Translating gives CASSGTSGRIYEQYF.